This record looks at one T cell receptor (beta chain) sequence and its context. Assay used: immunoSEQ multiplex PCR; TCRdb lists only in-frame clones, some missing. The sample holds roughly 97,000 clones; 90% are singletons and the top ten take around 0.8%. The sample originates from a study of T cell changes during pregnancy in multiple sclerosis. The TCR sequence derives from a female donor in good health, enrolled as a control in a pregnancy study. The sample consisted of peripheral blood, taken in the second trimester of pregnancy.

CDR3 DNA sequence: TGTGCCAGCAGCTTAACTAGCGGGAGTTTATACGAGCAGTACTTC. Protein: CASSLTSGSLYEQYF. This chain joins TRBV7-2 and TRBJ2-7; TRBD2 matches 11 bases. The ends lost 2 bases at V and 4 bases at J; junction bases unmatched: 4. Germline lookup yields CDR1 SGHTA and CDR2 FQGNSA. This CDR3 is built from 15 residues.